This record concerns one T cell receptor beta chain sequence. These data belong to a study of blood T cell repertoires in COVID-19. Authors' data handling: The assay estimated nucleated cells by amplifying reference gene primers. The assay was immunoSEQ multiplex PCR, and TCRdb's table has in-frame clones only and misses some. V, J and clone size reflect that table, while D and trimming were determined from the DNA. The table has about 160,000 clones, 80% to 90% seen once. In terms of age and location, participants ranged from about 18 to 95 years and lived in about 25 US areas. Cohorts were determined from participant-reported clinical history. Recovery among Cohort 3 donors was established by two negative PCRs, clearance, or symptom resolution. The CDR3 covers 15 residues. V lost 1 base and J lost 7, with 14 bases in between. CDR1 is LGHNT, CDR2 FRNRAP, per germline.

Source material: PBMCs or T cells enriched from blood (not recorded which). The chain has TRBV12-5 and TRBJ2-1; TRBD2 might be the D (6 bases). The origin of this receptor is a woman between 50 and 59 years old who had recovered from COVID-19. Here the CDR3 reads CASGLGGTRMNEQFF. The CDR3 nucleotides are TGTGCTAGTGGTTTGGGTGGGACTCGGATGAATGAGCAGTTCTTC.